The clone carrying this TCR beta chain was detected only a few times. The antigen is undetermined. Reverse transcribing all isolated RNA meant expressed TCRB transcripts were sequenced. About 3.57 million reads per sample were averaged for naive, central memory and regulatory samples. TCRdb's copy holds only in-frame clones and misses some; the assay was immunoSEQ multiplex PCR. The sample yields hundreds of thousands of clones, 9.5% to 12% seen once. Markers CD45RO/CCR7/CD25/CD127/CD95/CD27 served to sort CD4+ naive, central memory, regulatory and stem cell-like memory cells. The sample originates from a study of beta chain features in type 1 diabetes. V shed 6 bases and J shed 10 bases, with 16 bases lying between them. Germline V gene lookup returns CDR1 MDHEN and CDR2 SYDVKM. This CDR3 is 12 amino acids long. General study results and limits: VDJ junctions from type 1 diabetes patients carried fewer insertions and larger deletions. The naive, central memory and Treg TCRB repertoires showed an apparent similarity that was greater among patients than among healthy donors.

This clonotype was obtained from a woman under 40 in good health. This chain uses TRBV28 with TRBJ2-7, with a weak D call TRBD1 (6 bases). Material: naive CD4+ T cells from blood. This chain's CDR3 is CASSGQTVYQYF. The CDR3 DNA follows: TGTGCCAGCAGCGGACAGACTGTCTACCAGTACTTC.